This TCR beta chain was recorded in a study of blood T cell repertoires in COVID-19. Study summary: Acute and convalescent COVID-19 samples came from the United States, Italy and Spain. From T cells, B-cell-depleted T cells, or PBMCs came the material, which was cDNA or gDNA.

TCRdb keeps only in-frame clones here, not all; method: immunoSEQ multiplex PCR. The sample contains 200,000 to 250,000 clones, 82% of which appear only once. Only a few counts were recorded for this clone. Between the trimmed V and J ends, which lost 1 base and 8 bases, there was a span of 12 bases. Germline CDR1 MDHEN, CDR2 SYDVKM. CDR3 length equals 15 residues. The V and J genes are TRBV28 and TRBJ1-6; maybe TRBD1 (6 bases). Specimen: PBMCs or T cells enriched from blood (not recorded which). The clonotype comes from a woman in her sixties or seventies who had recovered from COVID-19. The DNA of the CDR3 is TGTGCCAGCAGTTTATACAGGGATGGCGATTCACCCCTCCACTTT. Encoded protein: CASSLYRDGDSPLHF.